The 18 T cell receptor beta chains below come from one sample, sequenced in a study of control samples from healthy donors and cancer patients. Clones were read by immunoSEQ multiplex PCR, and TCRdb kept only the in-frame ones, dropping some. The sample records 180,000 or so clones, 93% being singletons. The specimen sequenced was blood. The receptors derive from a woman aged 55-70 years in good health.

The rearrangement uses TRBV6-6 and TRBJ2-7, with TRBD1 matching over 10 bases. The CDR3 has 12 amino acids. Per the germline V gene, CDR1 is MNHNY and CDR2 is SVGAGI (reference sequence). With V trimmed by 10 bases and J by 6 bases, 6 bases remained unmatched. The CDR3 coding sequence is TGTGCCACCAAGACAGGGGGCGCCGAGCAGTACTTC. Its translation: CATKTGGAEQYF.

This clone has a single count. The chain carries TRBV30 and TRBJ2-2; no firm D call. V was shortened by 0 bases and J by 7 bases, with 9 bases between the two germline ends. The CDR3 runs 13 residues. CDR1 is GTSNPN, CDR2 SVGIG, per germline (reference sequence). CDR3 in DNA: TGTGCCTGGAGTGTGGAGTTTAGCGGGGAGCTGTTTTTT. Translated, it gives CAWSVEFSGELFF.

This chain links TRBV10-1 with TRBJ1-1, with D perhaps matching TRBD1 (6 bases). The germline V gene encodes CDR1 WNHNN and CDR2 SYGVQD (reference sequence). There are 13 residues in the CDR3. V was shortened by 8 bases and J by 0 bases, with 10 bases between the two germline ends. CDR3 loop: CASQGQLNTEAFF. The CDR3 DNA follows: TGCGCCAGCCAGGGGCAGCTGAACACTGAAGCTTTCTTT.

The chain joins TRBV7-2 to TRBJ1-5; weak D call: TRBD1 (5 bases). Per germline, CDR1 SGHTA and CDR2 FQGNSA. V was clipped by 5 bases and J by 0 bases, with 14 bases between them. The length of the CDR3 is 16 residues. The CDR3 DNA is TGTGCCAGCAGCACCACGTCAGGGAATAGCAATCAGCCCCAGCATTTT. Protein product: CASSTTSGNSNQPQHF.

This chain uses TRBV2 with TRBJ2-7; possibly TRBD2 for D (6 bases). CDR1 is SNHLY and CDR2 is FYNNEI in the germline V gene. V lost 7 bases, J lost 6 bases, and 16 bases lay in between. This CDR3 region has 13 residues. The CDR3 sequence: CASTEREVGEQYF. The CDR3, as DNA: TGTGCCAGCACCGAGAGGGAGGTTGGCGAGCAGTACTTC.

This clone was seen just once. Here the CDR3 reads CASSLGGTINSPLHF. CDR3 bases: TGTGCCAGCAGTCTAGGGGGTACGATCAATTCACCCCTCCACTTT. This chain connects TRBV27 to TRBJ1-6, with D tentatively TRBD1 (6 bases). This CDR3 is 15 amino acids long. Germline V gives CDR1 MNHEY, CDR2 SMNVEV (reference sequence). V dropped 5 bases and J dropped 7 bases, with 15 bases sitting between them.

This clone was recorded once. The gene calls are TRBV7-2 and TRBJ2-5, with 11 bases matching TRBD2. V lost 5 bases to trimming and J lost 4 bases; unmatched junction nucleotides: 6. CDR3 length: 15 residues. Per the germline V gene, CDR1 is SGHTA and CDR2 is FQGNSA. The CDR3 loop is CASSDSGGAGETQYF. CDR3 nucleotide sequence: TGTGCCAGCAGCGATAGCGGGGGGGCCGGAGAGACCCAGTACTTC.

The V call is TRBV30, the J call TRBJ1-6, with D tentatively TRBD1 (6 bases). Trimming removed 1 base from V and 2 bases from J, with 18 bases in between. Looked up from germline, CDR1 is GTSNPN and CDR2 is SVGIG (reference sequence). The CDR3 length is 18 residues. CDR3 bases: TGTGCCTGGAGTGCCGGAGGGGGGGGTAATGCCTATAATTCACCCCTCCACTTT. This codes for CAWSAGGGGNAYNSPLHF.

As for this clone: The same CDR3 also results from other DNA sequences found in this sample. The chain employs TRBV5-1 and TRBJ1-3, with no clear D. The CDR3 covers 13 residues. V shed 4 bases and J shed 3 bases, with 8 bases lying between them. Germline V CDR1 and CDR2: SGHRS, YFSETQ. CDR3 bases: TGCGCCAGCAGCCTAACTGGTGGAAACACCATATATTTT. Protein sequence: CASSLTGGNTIYF.

CDR3 sequence: CASSQSGQQPQHF. CDR3 sequence (DNA): TGTGCCAGCAGCCAATCTGGGCAACAGCCCCAGCATTTT. V usage is TRBV12-3 or TRBV12-4 and J usage is TRBJ1-5, with D unclear. CDR3 length: 13 residues. Trimming took off 6 bases at V and 7 bases at J, with 13 bases between the two ends.

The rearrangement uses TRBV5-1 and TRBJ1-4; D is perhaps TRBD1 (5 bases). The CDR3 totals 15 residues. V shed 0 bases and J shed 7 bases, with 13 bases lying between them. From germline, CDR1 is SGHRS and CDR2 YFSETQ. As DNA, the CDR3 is TGCGCCAGCAGCTTGGAGGGGACCCGTGTTGAAAAACTGTTTTTT. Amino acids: CASSLEGTRVEKLFF.

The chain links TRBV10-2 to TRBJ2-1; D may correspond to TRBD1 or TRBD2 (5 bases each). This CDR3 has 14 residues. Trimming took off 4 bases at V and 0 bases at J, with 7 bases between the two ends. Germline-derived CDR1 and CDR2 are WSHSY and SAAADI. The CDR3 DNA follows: TGCGCCAGCAGTGGAGGGGTCTCCTACAATGAGCAGTTCTTC. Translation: CASSGGVSYNEQFF.

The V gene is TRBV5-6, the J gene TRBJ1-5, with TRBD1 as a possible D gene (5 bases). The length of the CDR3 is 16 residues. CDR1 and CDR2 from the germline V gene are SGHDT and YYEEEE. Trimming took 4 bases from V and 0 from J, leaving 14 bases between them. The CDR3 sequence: CASSGRQPSSNQPQHF. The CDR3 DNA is TGTGCCAGCAGCGGAAGACAGCCGTCTAGCAATCAGCCCCAGCATTTT.

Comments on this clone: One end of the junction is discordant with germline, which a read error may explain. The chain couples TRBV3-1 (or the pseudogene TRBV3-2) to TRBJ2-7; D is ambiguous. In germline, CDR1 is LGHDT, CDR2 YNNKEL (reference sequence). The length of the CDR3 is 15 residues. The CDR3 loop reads CASSQAGPASDEQYF. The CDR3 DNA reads TGTGCCAGCAGCCAAGCAGGACCAGCCTCCGACGAGCAGTACTTC.

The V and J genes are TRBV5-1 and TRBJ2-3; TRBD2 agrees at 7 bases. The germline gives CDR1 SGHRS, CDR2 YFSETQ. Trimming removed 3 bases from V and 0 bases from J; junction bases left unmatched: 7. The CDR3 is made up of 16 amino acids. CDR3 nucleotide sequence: TGCGCCAGCAGCTATGGTACTAGCGCAAGCACAGATACGCAGTATTTT. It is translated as CASSYGTSASTDTQYF.

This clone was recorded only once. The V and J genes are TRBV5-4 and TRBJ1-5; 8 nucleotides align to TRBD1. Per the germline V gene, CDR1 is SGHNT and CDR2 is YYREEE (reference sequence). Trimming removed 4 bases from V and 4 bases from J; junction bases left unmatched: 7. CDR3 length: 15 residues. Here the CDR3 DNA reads TGTGCCAGCAGCAAAGGGACAGGAGGGAATCAGCCCCAGCATTTT. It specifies CASSKGTGGNQPQHF.

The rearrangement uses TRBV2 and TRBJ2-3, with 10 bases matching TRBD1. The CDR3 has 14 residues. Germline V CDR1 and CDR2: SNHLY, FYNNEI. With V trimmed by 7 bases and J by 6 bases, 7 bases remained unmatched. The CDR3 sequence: CASKADRGIDTQYF. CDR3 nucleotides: TGTGCCAGCAAAGCGGACAGGGGGATTGATACGCAGTATTTT. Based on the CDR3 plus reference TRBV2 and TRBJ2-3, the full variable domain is EPEVTQTPSHQVTQMGQEVILRCVPISNHLYFYWYRQILGQKVEFLVSFYNNEISEKSEIFDDQFSVERPDGSNFTLKIRSTKLEDSAMYFCASKADRGIDTQYFGPGTRLTVL.

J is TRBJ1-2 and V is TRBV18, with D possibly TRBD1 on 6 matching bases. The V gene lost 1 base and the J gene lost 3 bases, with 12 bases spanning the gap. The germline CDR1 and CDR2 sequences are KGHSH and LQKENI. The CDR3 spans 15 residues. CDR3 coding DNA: TGTGCCAGCTCACCACGCACAGGGAATGACTATGGCTACACCTTC. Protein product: CASSPRTGNDYGYTF.